This TCR beta chain was identified during a study of cytomegalovirus exposure and HLA in healthy donors. A multiplex PCR was run with 60 Vbeta primers and 13 Jbeta primers. TCRdb keeps only in-frame clones here, not all; method: immunoSEQ multiplex PCR. The table includes 150,000 or so clones, approximately 73% detected once. The sequence came from a woman younger than 30 in good health and CMV-seronegative. Sequencing was done on a sample of PBMCs.

CDR3 sequence: CASSIVPGGINYGYTF. CDR3 sequence (DNA): TGTGCCAGTAGTATCGTCCCAGGGGGCATTAACTATGGCTACACCTTC. The rearrangement uses TRBV19 and TRBJ1-2; the match to TRBD1 covers 8 bases. The V gene's germline CDR1 is LNHDA and CDR2 SQIVND (reference sequence). The CDR3 contains 16 residues. Losses at the gene ends were 3 bases for V and 1 base for J; bases not matched to a gene: 7.